This T cell receptor (beta chain) originates from a study of cytomegalovirus exposure and HLA in healthy donors. Broader study findings: Cytomegalovirus status was reportedly diagnosed by the classifier with high sensitivity and specificity. Later analysis demonstrated an association between a missense DCLRE1C variant and TCR beta V- and J-gene trimming. Later work showed greater clonal expansion in HLA-associated TCR beta chains than in equally common others. A few CMV-associated chains proved CMV antigen-specific in vitro.

A remark on this clone: Its antigen is unknown.

Germline V lookup: CDR1 LNHDA, CDR2 SQIVND (reference sequence). J lost 0 bases, V lost 4 bases, and 8 bases had no gene match. CDR3 length: 19 residues. The primer mix had 60 Vbeta and 13 Jbeta primers. Only in-frame clones appear in the TCRdb table, and some are missing; sequencing was by immunoSEQ multiplex PCR. The sample lists some 190,000 clones; more than 75% were seen once. The receptor was derived from a woman aged 50 to 60 in good health and CMV-seronegative. Material for sequencing was PBMCs. The chain employs TRBV19 and TRBJ2-3, with 15 positions matching TRBD2. In DNA, the CDR3 is TGTGCCAGTAGTACCCGGACTAGCGGGAGGGTTACTAGCACAGATACGCAGTATTTT. This codes for CASSTRTSGRVTSTDTQYF.